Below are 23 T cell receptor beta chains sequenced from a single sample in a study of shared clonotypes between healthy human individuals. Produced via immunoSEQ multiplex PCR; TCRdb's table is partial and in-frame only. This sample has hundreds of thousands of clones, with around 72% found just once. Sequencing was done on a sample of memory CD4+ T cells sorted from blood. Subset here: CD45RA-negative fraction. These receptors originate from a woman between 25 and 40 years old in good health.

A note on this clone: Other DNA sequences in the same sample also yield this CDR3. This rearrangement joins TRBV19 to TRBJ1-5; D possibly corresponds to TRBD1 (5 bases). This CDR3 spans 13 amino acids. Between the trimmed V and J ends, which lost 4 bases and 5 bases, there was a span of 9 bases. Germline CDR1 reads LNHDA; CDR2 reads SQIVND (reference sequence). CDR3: CASSTQGDQPQHF. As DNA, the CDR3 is TGTGCCAGTAGTACTCAGGGCGATCAGCCCCAGCATTTT.

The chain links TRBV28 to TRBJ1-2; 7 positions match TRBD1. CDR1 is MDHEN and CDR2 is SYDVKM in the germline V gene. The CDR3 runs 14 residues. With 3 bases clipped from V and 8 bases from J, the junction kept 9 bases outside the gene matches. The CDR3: CASSFGRGLGGYTF. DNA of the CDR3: TGTGCCAGCAGTTTTGGTAGGGGGCTAGGAGGCTACACCTTC.

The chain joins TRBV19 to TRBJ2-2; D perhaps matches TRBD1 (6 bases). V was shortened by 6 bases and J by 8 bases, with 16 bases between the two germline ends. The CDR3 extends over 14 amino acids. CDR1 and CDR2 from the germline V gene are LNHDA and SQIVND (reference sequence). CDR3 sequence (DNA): TGTGCCAGTAGACCGGGACAAGGTCTTGGGGAGCTGTTTTTT. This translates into CASRPGQGLGELFF.

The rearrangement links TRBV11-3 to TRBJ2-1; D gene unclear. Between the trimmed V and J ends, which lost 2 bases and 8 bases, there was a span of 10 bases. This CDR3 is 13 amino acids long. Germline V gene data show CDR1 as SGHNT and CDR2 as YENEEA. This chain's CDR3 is CASSLMPGDEQFF. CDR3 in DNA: TGTGCCAGCAGCTTAATGCCTGGCGATGAGCAGTTCTTC.

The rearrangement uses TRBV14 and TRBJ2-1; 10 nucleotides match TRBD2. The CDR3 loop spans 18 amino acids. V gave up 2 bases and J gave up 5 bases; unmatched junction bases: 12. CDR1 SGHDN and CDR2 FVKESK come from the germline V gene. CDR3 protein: CASSQLAGVFRANNEQFF. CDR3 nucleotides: TGTGCCAGCAGCCAACTAGCGGGAGTGTTCAGGGCCAACAATGAGCAGTTCTTC. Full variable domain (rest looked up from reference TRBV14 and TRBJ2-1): EAGVTQFPSHSVIEKGQTVTLRCDPISGHDNLYWYRRVMGKEIKFLLHFVKESKQDESGMPNNRFLAERTGGTYSTLKVQPAELEDSGVYFCASSQLAGVFRANNEQFFGPGTRLTVL.

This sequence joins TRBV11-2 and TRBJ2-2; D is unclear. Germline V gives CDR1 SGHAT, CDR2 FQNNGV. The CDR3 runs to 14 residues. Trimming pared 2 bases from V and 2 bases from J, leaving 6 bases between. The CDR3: CASSLSYNTGELFF. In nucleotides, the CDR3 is TGTGCCAGCAGCTTATCCTACAACACCGGGGAGCTGTTTTTT. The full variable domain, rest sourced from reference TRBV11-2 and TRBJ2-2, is EAGVAQSPRYKIIEKRQSVAFWCNPISGHATLYWYQQILGQGPKLLIQFQNNGVVDDSQLPKDRFSAERLKGVDSTLKIQPAKLEDSAVYLCASSLSYNTGELFFGEGSRLTVL.

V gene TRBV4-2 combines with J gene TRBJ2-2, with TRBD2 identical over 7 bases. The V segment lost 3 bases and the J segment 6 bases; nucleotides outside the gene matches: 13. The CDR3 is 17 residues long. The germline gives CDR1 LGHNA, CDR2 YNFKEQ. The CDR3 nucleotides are TGTGCCAGCAGCCACAGGTGGGCGGGAGTACTGGCCGGGGAGCTGTTTTTT. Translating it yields CASSHRWAGVLAGELFF.

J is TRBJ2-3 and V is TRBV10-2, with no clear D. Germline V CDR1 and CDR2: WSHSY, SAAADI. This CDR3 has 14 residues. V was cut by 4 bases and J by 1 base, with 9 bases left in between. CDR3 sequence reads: CASSVNSGTDTQYF. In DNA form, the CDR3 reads TGCGCCAGCAGTGTTAACAGCGGCACAGATACGCAGTATTTT.

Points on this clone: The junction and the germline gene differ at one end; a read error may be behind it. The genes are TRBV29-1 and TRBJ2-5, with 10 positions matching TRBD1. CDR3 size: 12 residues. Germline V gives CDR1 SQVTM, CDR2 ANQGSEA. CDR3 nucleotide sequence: TGCAGCGTTGCCGGACAGGGGGTGCCTTACGACTTC. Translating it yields CSVAGQGVPYDF.

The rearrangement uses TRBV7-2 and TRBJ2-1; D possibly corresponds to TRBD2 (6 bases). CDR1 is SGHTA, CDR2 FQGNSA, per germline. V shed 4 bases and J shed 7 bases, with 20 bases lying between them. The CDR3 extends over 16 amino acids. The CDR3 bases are TGTGCCAGCAGCTCCCTCTCGGGACTCGGAGGAAATGAGCAGTTCTTC. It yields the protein CASSSLSGLGGNEQFF.

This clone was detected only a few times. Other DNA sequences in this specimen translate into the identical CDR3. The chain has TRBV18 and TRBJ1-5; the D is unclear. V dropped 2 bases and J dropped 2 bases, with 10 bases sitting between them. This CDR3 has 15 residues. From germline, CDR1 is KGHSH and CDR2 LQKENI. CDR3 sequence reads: CASSPLGEGNQPQHF. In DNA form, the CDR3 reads TGTGCCAGCTCACCATTAGGCGAGGGCAATCAGCCCCAGCATTTT. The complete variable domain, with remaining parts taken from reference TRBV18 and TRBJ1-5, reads NAGVMQNPRHLVRRRGQEARLRCSPMKGHSHVYWYRQLPEEGLKFMVYLQKENIIDESGMPKERFSAEFPKEGPSILRIQQVVRGDSAAYFCASSPLGEGNQPQHFGDGTRLSIL.

CDR3 in DNA: TGTGCCAGCAGTGACACCTTTGGGACAGCTACTAGCGACGAGCAGTACTTC. It codes for CASSDTFGTATSDEQYF. The rearrangement uses TRBV25-1 and TRBJ2-7; the D gene could be TRBD1 or TRBD2 (7 bases each). The V end was cut by 3 bases, the J end by 5 bases, with 23 bases between. Germline values: CDR1 MGHDK, CDR2 SYGVNS. The CDR3 is 17 amino acids.

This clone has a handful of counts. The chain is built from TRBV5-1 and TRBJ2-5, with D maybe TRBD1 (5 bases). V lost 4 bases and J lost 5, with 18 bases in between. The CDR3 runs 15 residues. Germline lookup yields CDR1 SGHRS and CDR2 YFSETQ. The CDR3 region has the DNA TGCGCCAGCAGCCCAACGATGAGGCCAGGGGAGACCCAGTACTTC. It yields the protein CASSPTMRPGETQYF.

The chain's CDR3 is CASSKQATQYF. Here the CDR3 DNA reads TGTGCCAGCAGCAAACAGGCAACCCAGTACTTC. The J gene is TRBJ2-5, the V gene TRBV7-8; a weak D match, TRBD1 (5 bases). The CDR3 spans 11 residues. The V gene lost 5 bases and the J gene lost 8 bases, with 9 bases spanning the gap. Germline V gene data show CDR1 as SGHVS and CDR2 as FQNEAQ.

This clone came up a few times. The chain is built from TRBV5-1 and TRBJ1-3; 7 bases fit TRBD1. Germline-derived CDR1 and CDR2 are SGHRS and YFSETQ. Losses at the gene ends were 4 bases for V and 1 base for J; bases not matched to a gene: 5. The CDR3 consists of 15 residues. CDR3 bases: TGCGCCAGCAGCACGGGACAGTTTTCTGGAAACACCATATATTTT. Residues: CASSTGQFSGNTIYF.

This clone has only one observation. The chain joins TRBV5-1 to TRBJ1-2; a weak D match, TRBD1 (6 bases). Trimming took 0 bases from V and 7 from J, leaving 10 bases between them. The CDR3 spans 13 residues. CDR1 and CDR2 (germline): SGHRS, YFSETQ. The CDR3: CASSLATGLGYTF. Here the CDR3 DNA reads TGCGCCAGCAGCTTGGCCACAGGGCTTGGCTACACCTTC.

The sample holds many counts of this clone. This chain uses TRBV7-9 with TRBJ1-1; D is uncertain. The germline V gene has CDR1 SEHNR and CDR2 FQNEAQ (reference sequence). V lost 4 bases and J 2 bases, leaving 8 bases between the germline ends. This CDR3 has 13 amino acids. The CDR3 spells CASSSLVNTEAFF. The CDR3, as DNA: TGTGCCAGCAGCTCGCTAGTAAACACTGAAGCTTTCTTT.

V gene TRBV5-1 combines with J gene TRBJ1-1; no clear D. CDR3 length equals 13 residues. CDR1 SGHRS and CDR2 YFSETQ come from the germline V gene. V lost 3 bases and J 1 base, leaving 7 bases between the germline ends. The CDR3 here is CASSSTANTEAFF. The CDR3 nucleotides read TGCGCCAGCAGCTCAACAGCGAACACTGAAGCTTTCTTT.

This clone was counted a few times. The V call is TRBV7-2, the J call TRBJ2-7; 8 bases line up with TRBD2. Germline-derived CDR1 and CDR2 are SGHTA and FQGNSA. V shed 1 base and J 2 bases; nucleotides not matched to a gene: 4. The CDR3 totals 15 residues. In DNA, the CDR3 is TGTGCCAGCAGCTTAGATACTAGCGGTACCTACGAGCAGTACTTC. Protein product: CASSLDTSGTYEQYF.

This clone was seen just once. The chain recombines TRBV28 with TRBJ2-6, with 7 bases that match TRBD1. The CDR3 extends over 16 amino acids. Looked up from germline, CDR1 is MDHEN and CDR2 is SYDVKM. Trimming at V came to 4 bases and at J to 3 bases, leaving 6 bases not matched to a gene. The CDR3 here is CASSYGQAGGANVLTF. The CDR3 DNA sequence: TGTGCCAGCAGTTATGGACAGGCCGGTGGGGCCAACGTCCTGACTTTC.

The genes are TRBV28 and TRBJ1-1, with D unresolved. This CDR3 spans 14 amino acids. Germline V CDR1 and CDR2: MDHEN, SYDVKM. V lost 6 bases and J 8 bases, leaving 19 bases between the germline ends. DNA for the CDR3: TGTGCCAGCAGCTTCGACCCAAAGAGCAGGGAAGCTTTCTTT. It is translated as CASSFDPKSREAFF. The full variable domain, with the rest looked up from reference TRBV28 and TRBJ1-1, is DVKVTQSSRYLVKRTGEKVFLECVQDMDHENMFWYRQDPGLGLRLIYFSYDVKMKEKGDIPEGYSVSREKKERFSLILESASTNQTSMYLCASSFDPKSREAFFGQGTRLTVV.

As DNA, the CDR3 is TGTGCCAGCAGTGAATTCTTGTCAGGGGAGTATGGCTACACCTTC. Its protein product is CASSEFLSGEYGYTF. The V gene is TRBV2, the J gene TRBJ1-2; D may be TRBD1 (6 bases). Germline assignment: CDR1 SNHLY and CDR2 FYNNEI. This CDR3 contains 15 residues. Trimming pared 2 bases from V and 5 bases from J, leaving 15 bases between.

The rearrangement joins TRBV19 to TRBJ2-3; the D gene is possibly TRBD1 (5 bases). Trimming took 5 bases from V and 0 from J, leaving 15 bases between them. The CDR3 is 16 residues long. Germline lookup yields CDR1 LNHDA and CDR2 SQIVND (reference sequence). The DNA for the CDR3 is TGTGCCAGTAGTGAAGATAGGGGAACTAGCACAGATACGCAGTATTTT. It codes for CASSEDRGTSTDTQYF.